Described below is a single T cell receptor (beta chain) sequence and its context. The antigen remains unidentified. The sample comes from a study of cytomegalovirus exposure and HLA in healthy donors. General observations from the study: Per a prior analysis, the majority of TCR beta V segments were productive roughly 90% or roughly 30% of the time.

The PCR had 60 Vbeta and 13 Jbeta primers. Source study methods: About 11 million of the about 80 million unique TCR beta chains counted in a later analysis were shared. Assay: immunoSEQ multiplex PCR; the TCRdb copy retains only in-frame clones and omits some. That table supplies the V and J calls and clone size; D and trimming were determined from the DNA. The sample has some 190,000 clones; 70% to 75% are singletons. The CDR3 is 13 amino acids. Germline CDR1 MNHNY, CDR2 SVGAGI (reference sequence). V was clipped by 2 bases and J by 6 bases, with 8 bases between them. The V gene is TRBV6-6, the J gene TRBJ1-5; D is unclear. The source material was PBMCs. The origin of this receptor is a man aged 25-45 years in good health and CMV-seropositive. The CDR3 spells CASSYDTFQPQHF. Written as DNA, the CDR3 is TGTGCCAGCAGTTACGATACATTTCAGCCCCAGCATTTT.